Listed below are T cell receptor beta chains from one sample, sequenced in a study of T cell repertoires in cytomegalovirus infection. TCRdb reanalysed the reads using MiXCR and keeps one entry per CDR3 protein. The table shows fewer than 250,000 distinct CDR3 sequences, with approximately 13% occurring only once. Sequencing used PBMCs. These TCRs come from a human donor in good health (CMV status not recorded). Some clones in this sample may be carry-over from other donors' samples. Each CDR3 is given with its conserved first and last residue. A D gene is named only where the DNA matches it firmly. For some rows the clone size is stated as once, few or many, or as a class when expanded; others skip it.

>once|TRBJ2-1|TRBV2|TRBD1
TGTGCCAGCAGTCTACAGGGGGTGGGGATCAATGAGCAGTTCTTC
CASSLQGVGINEQFF
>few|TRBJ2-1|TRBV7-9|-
TGTGCCAGCAGCTTAGTAGGGCGCCTGATCTCCTACAATGAGCAGTTCTTC
CASSLVGRLISYNEQFF
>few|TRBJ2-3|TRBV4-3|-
TGCGCCAGCAGCCAAGAGGGTTTCACAGATACGCAGTATTTT
CASSQEGFTDTQYF
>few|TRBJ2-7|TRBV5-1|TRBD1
TGCGCCAGCAGGCAGCAGGGGGATTCCTACGAGCAGTACTTC
CASRQQGDSYEQYF
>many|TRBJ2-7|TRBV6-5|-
TGTGCCAGCAGTTACTCGACAGGGAGGTACGAGCAGTACTTC
CASSYSTGRYEQYF
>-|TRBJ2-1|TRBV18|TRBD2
TGTGCCAGCTCCCACGAAGCGGGAGGGCCTGGAAATGAGCAGTTCTTC
CASSHEAGGPGNEQFF
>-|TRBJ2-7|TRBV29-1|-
TGCAGCGTTGTTTTGGCCATACGGGGGGAGCAGTACTTC
CSVVLAIRGEQYF
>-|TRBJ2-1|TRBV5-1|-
TGCGCCAGCAGCTTGGGGCTTAGCAATGAGCAGTTCTTC
CASSLGLSNEQFF
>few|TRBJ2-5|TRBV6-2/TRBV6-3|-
TGTGCCAGCAGTTCTAGGGAAGAGACCCAGTACTTC
CASSSREETQYF
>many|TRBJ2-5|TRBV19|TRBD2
TGTGCCAGTAGGAGCGGGAGTGAGACCCAGTACTTC
CASRSGSETQYF
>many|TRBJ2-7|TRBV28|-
TGTGCCAGCAGTTTATTGGGCCAGATCTCTTCCTACGAGCAGTACTTC
CASSLLGQISSYEQYF
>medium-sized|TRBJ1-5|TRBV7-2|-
TGTGCCAGCAGCTTAAATAAGAATCAGCCCCAGCATTTT
CASSLNKNQPQHF
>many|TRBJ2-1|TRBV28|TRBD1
TGTGCCAGCACCTCGGGACAGAACTACAATGAGCAGTTCTTC
CASTSGQNYNEQFF
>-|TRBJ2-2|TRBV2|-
TGTGCCAGCAGGCAGAGTCAGGGCCGGGAGAGTGCCGGGGAGCTGTTTTTT
CASRQSQGRESAGELFF
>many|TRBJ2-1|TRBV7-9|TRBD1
TGTGCCAGCAGCTTGACAGGGGGGGATCTCGAGGAGCAGTTCTTC
CASSLTGGDLEEQFF
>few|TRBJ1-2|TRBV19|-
TGTGCCAGTAGTATACAAAACAGCGACTATGGCTACACCTTC
CASSIQNSDYGYTF
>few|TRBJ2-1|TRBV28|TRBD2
TGTGCCACCGAGGATGGAGGGCTAGCGGGAGGGAGCTCCTACAATGAGCAGTTCTTC
CATEDGGLAGGSSYNEQFF
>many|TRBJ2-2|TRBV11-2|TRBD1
TGTGCCAGCAGCTCGACCCTGGGACAGGTTCTTGGGGAGCTGTTTTTT
CASSSTLGQVLGELFF
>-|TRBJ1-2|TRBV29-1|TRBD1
TGCAGCGTTGAAGATCTTGGAACAGGGGGGTATGGCTACACCTTC
CSVEDLGTGGYGYTF
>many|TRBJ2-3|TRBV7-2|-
TGTGCCAGCAGCTTAGACCCTCAAGGGACAGATACGCAGTATTTT
CASSLDPQGTDTQYF